Below, 16 T cell receptor beta chains from the same sample are listed, as sequenced in a study of blood T cell repertoires in COVID-19 (dated by TCRdb to 2019 to 2021). The library was made by the immunoSEQ multiplex PCR assay. TCRdb obtained this table from immuneACCESS and retained in-frame rearrangements with V and J assigned. These tables miss some clones; where compared with another copy, unresolved V genes account for less than half of the shortfall, and the remainder is unexplained. Recorded for this sample are under 250,000 clones; 70% to 90% of them occurred a single time. Roughly 2.6% of the sample is taken by the ten largest. The sample consisted of peripheral blood. All receptors derive from a man between 45 and 60 years old who had recovered from COVID-19.

The chain joins TRBV5-6 to TRBJ2-3; maybe TRBD1 (5 bases). CDR1 SGHDT and CDR2 YYEEEE come from the germline V gene. The CDR3 loop spans 13 amino acids. The V end lost 2 bases, the J end lost 4 bases, and 8 bases lay between the germline ends. The DNA of the CDR3 is TGTGCCAGCAGCTTAGTGGGGCCAGATACGCAGTATTTT. Its translation: CASSLVGPDTQYF. Full variable domain (remainder filled in from reference TRBV5-6 and TRBJ2-3): DAGVTQSPTHLIKTRGQQVTLRCSPKSGHDTVSWYQQALGQGPQFIFQYYEEEERQRGNFPDRFSGHQFPNYSSELNVNALLLGDSALYLCASSLVGPDTQYFGPGTRLTVL.

The sample holds one count of this clone. This chain joins TRBV28 and TRBJ1-6; 8 bases match TRBD1. The V gene's germline CDR1 is MDHEN and CDR2 SYDVKM. CDR3 size: 15 residues. V lost 5 bases and J lost 4; bases outside the gene matches: 4. CDR3 protein: CASSPGDRYNSPLHF. The CDR3 bases are TGTGCCAGCAGTCCAGGGGACAGGTATAATTCACCCCTCCACTTT.

The chain recombines TRBV28 with TRBJ2-7; tentatively, D is TRBD2 (7 bases). The germline V and J ends were trimmed by 6 bases and 3 bases, with 18 bases remaining between them. This CDR3 region has 15 residues. The germline V gene encodes CDR1 MDHEN and CDR2 SYDVKM. CDR3: CASSSASGQLYEQYF. The CDR3 DNA follows: TGTGCCAGCAGCTCGGCTAGCGGACAGCTCTACGAGCAGTACTTC.

The genes are TRBV6-5 and TRBJ2-7; 9 bases agree with TRBD1. CDR1 MNHEY and CDR2 SVGAGI come from the germline V gene. V dropped 1 base and J dropped 3; count of bases not matched to a gene: 4. The CDR3 contains 15 residues. The CDR3, as DNA: TGTGCCAGCAGTTACTGGACAGGGGCTATCTACGAGCAGTACTTC. This translates into CASSYWTGAIYEQYF.

V and J are TRBV5-4 and TRBJ2-1; no firm D call. This CDR3 comprises 15 residues. Germline V gene data show CDR1 as SGHNT and CDR2 as YYREEE (reference sequence). Between the trimmed V and J ends, which lost 2 bases and 7 bases, there was a span of 16 bases. The CDR3 sequence is CASSFISSSTNEQFF. Written as DNA, the CDR3 is TGTGCCAGCAGCTTCATTAGCTCCTCTACAAATGAGCAGTTCTTC.

V gene TRBV9 combines with J gene TRBJ2-6; D gene unclear. Germline assignment: CDR1 SGDLS and CDR2 YYNGEE. V was trimmed by 7 bases and J by 1 base, leaving 12 bases between them. The CDR3 is 15 residues long. The CDR3 protein is CASGYSTSGANVLTF. CDR3 nucleotides: TGTGCCAGCGGATACAGCACATCTGGGGCCAACGTCCTGACTTTC.

The genes are TRBV5-1 and TRBJ2-7; possibly TRBD1 for D (6 bases). The germline gives CDR1 SGHRS, CDR2 YFSETQ. This CDR3 is 14 amino acids long. With 6 bases removed from V and 2 bases from J, the gap between germline ends came to 15 bases. The CDR3 region is CASNVDRPTYEQYF. The CDR3, as DNA: TGCGCCAGCAACGTGGACAGACCGACCTACGAGCAGTACTTC.

The gene calls are TRBV5-1 and TRBJ1-6, with D possibly matching TRBD1 (6 bases). The V and J ends lost 3 bases and 8 bases respectively, with 9 bases between them. This CDR3 spans 13 amino acids. Germline CDR1 reads SGHRS; CDR2 reads YFSETQ. The CDR3 loop reads CASSSGGDSPLHF. Written as DNA, the CDR3 is TGCGCCAGCAGCTCGGGGGGCGATTCACCCCTCCACTTT.

This rearrangement joins TRBV12-5 to TRBJ2-3, with a weak D call TRBD2 (5 bases). V was pared by 5 bases and J by 8 bases, with 11 bases between. CDR1 and CDR2 from the germline V gene are LGHNT and FRNRAP. The CDR3 sequence is 12 residues long. DNA for the CDR3: TGTGCTAGTGGTCAGTCGGCGGGTACGCAGTATTTT. Translation gives CASGQSAGTQYF.

The chain combines TRBV27 with TRBJ2-3; tentatively, D is TRBD2 (7 bases). Deletions cut 3 bases from V and 8 bases from J, with 18 bases between. Germline V lookup: CDR1 MNHEY, CDR2 SMNVEV (reference sequence). The CDR3 loop spans 15 amino acids. CDR3 DNA: TGTGCCAGCAGTTTGATGCTAGGGGGGGCCGGTACGCAGTATTTT. Amino acids: CASSLMLGGAGTQYF.

The chain links TRBV11-2 to TRBJ2-7, with D perhaps TRBD1 (5 bases). V was cut by 4 bases and J by 6 bases, with 19 bases left in between. CDR1 is SGHAT, CDR2 FQNNGV, per germline. CDR3 size: 15 residues. As DNA, the CDR3 is TGTGCCAGCAGCTCGGTTAGGGCCTTCAGGGCCGAGCAGTACTTC. Its protein is CASSSVRAFRAEQYF.

CDR3 in amino acids: CASSSGRGTSATGELFF. CDR3 in DNA: TGTGCCAGCAGCTCGGGGCGGGGGACTAGCGCAACCGGGGAGCTGTTTTTT. The J gene is TRBJ2-2, the V gene TRBV7-2; 10 nucleotides match TRBD2. The ends lost 4 bases at V and 5 bases at J; junction bases unmatched: 10. This CDR3 region has 17 residues. Germline V gene data show CDR1 as SGHTA and CDR2 as FQGNSA.

This clone appeared a single time. The rearrangement links TRBV6-5 to TRBJ1-6; D remains unclear. Germline CDR1 reads MNHEY; CDR2 reads SVGAGI. This CDR3 is built from 14 residues. V lost 4 bases and J lost 5, with 9 bases in between. The CDR3 bases are TGTGCCAGCAGTTTATCGGGTCATAATTCACCCCTCCACTTT. Translating it yields CASSLSGHNSPLHF.

The gene calls are TRBV28 and TRBJ2-7; D may be TRBD1 (6 bases). This CDR3 contains 16 residues. Per the germline V gene, CDR1 is MDHEN and CDR2 is SYDVKM. V was clipped by 5 bases and J by 3 bases, with 20 bases between them. The CDR3 nucleotides read TGTGCCAGCAGTACCTCGGGGACAAGGGGCCGCTACGAGCAGTACTTC. It encodes CASSTSGTRGRYEQYF.

This clone was seen ten or more times. The chain links TRBV27 to TRBJ1-5; unclear D gene. The CDR3 sequence is 12 residues long. V was shortened by 4 bases and J by 3 bases, with 4 bases between the two germline ends. CDR1 is MNHEY, CDR2 SMNVEV, per germline (reference sequence). CDR3 protein: CASSSINQPQHF. The CDR3, as DNA: TGTGCCAGCAGTTCAATCAATCAGCCCCAGCATTTT.

In DNA, the CDR3 is TGTGCCAGCTCACCCTCGGGAGGAAACACTGAAGCTTTCTTT. It encodes CASSPSGGNTEAFF. The rearrangement joins TRBV18 to TRBJ1-1; D unclear. V lost 3 bases, J lost 2 bases, and 10 bases lay in between. This CDR3 has 14 amino acids. The V gene's germline CDR1 is KGHSH and CDR2 LQKENI.